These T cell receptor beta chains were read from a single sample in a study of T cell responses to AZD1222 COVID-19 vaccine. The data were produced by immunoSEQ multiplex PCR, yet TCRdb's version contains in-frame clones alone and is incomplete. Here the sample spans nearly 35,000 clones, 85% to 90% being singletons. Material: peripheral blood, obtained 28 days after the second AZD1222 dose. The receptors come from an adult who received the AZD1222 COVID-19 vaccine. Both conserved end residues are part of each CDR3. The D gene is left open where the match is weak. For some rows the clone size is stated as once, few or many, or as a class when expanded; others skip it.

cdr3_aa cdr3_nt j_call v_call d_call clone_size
CASTFTANTGELFF TGCGCCAGCACCTTTACCGCGAACACCGGGGAGCTGTTTTTT TRBJ2-2 TRBV5-1 - -
CASRAVGWGNTIYF TGCGCCAGCCGAGCCGTCGGTTGGGGGAACACCATATATTTT TRBJ1-3 TRBV5-1 - once
CASSSDRDPYEQYF TGTGCCAGCAGCTCAGACAGGGACCCCTACGAGCAGTACTTC TRBJ2-7 TRBV11-3 TRBD1 -
CATSDLYEQYF TGTGCCACCAGTGATTTGTACGAGCAGTACTTC TRBJ2-7 TRBV24-1 - -
CASSQGSRAVGEKLFF TGCGCCAGCAGCCAAGGATCCCGGGCAGTAGGCGAAAAACTGTTTTTT TRBJ1-4 TRBV4-1 - -
CASSPQPGLNQPQHF TGTGCCAGCAGCCCACAACCGGGGTTAAATCAGCCCCAGCATTTT TRBJ1-5 TRBV5-4 - -
CASSIEETQYF TGTGCCAGTAGTATAGAAGAGACCCAGTACTTC TRBJ2-5 TRBV19 - -
CASSLLSSNYGYTF TGTGCCAGCAGCTTGCTTTCTTCTAACTATGGCTACACCTTC TRBJ1-2 TRBV5-6 - -
CAISGGATNEKLFF TGTGCCATCAGTGGCGGGGCAACTAATGAAAAACTGTTTTTT TRBJ1-4 TRBV10-3 - -
CAWSVIQNTEAFF TGTGCCTGGAGTGTAATTCAGAACACTGAAGCTTTCTTT TRBJ1-1 TRBV30 - once
CASRTGDYGYTF TGTGCCAGCAGGACAGGGGACTATGGCTACACCTTC TRBJ1-2 TRBV28 TRBD1 -
CASSVTGGNRYEQYF TGTGCCAGCAGCGTTACAGGGGGAAATAGGTACGAGCAGTACTTC TRBJ2-7 TRBV13 TRBD1 -
CASSTTGLTGELFF TGTGCTAGTTCCACGACCGGGTTGACCGGGGAGCTGTTTTTT TRBJ2-2 TRBV12-5 - -
CASSLGLRTYEQYF TGCGCCAGCAGCTTGGGACTGAGAACCTACGAGCAGTACTTC TRBJ2-7 TRBV5-1 - -
CAWNTDYTSGAQYF TGTGCCTGGAATACGGACTACACCTCGGGGGCCCAGTACTTC TRBJ2-5 TRBV30 - -
CASTLTGYGYTF TGTGCCAGCACCTTGACGGGCTATGGCTACACCTTC TRBJ1-2 TRBV28 - -
CASSPSSLYEQYF TGTGCCAGCTCACCATCCTCCCTCTACGAGCAGTACTTC TRBJ2-7 TRBV18 - -
CSVDPSGSDEQFF TGCAGCGTTGACCCTAGCGGGAGTGATGAGCAGTTCTTC TRBJ2-1 TRBV29-1 TRBD2 -
CASSMTGGLEKLFF TGCGCCAGCAGCATGACAGGGGGACTTGAAAAACTGTTTTTT TRBJ1-4 TRBV5-1 TRBD1 -
CASSLRWAGSSYEQYF TGTGCCAGCAGTTTGCGGTGGGCGGGGAGCTCCTACGAGCAGTACTTC TRBJ2-7 TRBV27 - few
CASSQSRGTGGEQYF TGTGCCAGCAGCCAAAGCCGGGGCACCGGAGGCGAGCAGTACTTC TRBJ2-7 TRBV3-1/TRBV3-2 - -
CASSSTGETEAFF TGTGCCAGCAGCTCAACAGGGGAAACTGAAGCTTTCTTT TRBJ1-1 TRBV3-1/TRBV3-2 TRBD1 -
CASSFSGEGYTF TGTGCCAGCAGCTTCAGCGGGGAAGGCTACACCTTC TRBJ1-2 TRBV3-1/TRBV3-2 - -
CASRERPGTNSYNEQFF TGTGCCAGCAGGGAAAGACCCGGGACCAACAGCTACAATGAGCAGTTCTTC TRBJ2-1 TRBV5-5 - -
CASTPRTGFDTGELFF TGCGCCAGCACCCCCCGGACAGGGTTTGACACCGGGGAGCTGTTTTTT TRBJ2-2 TRBV10-2 TRBD1 -
CASSQIAGLGGKYF TGTGCCAGCAGTCAAATAGCGGGACTGGGGGGAAAGTACTTC TRBJ2-7 TRBV28 TRBD2 -
CASSNREKLFF TGTGCCAGCAGCAACAGGGAAAAACTGTTTTTT TRBJ1-4 TRBV12-3/TRBV12-4 - -
CASSQALGQGANEKLFF TGTGCCAGCAGCCAAGCTTTGGGACAGGGGGCTAATGAAAAACTGTTTTTT TRBJ1-4 TRBV3-1/TRBV3-2 TRBD1 few
CASSNRGRYEQYF TGTGCCAGCAGTAACAGGGGCCGCTACGAGCAGTACTTC TRBJ2-7 TRBV2 TRBD1 -
CASSLGLAGGPPYEQYF TGCGCCAGCAGCCTGGGACTAGCGGGAGGGCCCCCCTACGAGCAGTACTTC TRBJ2-7 TRBV5-1 TRBD2 -